This T cell receptor beta chain was sequenced in a study of blood T cell repertoires in COVID-19. For the study at large: Italy, Spain and the United States were the sources of the convalescent and acute COVID-19 samples. PBMCs, B-cell-depleted T cells, or T cells were the source of the cDNA or gDNA that made up the material.

Trimming took off 5 bases at V and 3 bases at J, with 14 bases between the two ends. The CDR3 is made up of 14 amino acids. Per the germline V gene, CDR1 is LGHDT and CDR2 is YNNKEL (reference sequence). Participant age was roughly 18 to 90 years, and participants resided in 25 or so US areas. Cohorts were based on clinical histories the participants reported. The table came from immunoSEQ multiplex PCR; TCRdb's copy has only in-frame clones and leaves some out. This sample has about 220,000 clones; around 89% occur once, and the top ten carry more than 3%. The TCR comes from a woman aged 18-30 years in a cohort exposed to, infected with or recovered from COVID-19 (not recorded which). The rearrangement links TRBV3-1 (or the pseudogene TRBV3-2) to TRBJ2-7; no clear D gene. The sequencing input was PBMCs or T cells enriched from blood (not recorded which). The CDR3 spells CASSVLTYSYEQYF. CDR3 DNA: TGTGCCAGCAGCGTACTGACCTACAGCTACGAGCAGTACTTC.